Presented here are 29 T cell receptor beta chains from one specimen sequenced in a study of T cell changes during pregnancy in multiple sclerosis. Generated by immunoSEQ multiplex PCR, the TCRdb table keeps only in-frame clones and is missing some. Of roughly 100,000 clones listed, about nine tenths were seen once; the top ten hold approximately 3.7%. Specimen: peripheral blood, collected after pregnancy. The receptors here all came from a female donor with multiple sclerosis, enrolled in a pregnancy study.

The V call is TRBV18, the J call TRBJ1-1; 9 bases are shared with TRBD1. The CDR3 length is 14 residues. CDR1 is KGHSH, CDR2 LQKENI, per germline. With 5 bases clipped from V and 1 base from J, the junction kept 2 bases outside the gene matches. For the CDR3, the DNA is TGTGCCAGCTCATCGGACAGGGGGAACACTGAAGCTTTCTTT. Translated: CASSSDRGNTEAFF.

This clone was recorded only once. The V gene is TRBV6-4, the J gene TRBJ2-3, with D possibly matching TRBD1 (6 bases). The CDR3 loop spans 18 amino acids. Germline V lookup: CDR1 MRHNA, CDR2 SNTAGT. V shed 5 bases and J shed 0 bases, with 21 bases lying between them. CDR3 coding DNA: TGTGCCAGCAGTAAGTACTACGGGACACACGGAAGCACAGATACGCAGTATTTT. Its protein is CASSKYYGTHGSTDTQYF.

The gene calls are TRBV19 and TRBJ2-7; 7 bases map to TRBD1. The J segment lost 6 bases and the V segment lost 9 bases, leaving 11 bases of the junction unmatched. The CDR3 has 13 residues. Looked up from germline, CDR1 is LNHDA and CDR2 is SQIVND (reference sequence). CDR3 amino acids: CARMKDRFGEQYF. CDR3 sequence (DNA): TGTGCCAGAATGAAGGACAGGTTCGGCGAGCAGTACTTC.

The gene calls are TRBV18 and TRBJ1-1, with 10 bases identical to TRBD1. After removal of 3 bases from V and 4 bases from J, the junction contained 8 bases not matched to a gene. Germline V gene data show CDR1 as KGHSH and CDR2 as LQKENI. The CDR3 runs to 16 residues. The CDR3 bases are TGTGCCAGCTCACCTGGACAGGGGGTAGAGGTCACTGAAGCTTTCTTT. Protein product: CASSPGQGVEVTEAFF.

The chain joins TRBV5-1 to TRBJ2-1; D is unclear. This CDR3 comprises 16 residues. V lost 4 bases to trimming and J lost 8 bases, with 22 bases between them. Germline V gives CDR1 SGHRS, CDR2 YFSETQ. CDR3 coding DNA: TGCGCCAGCAGCCCTGGTGCCAACATCTTAGGAGATGAGCAGTTCTTC. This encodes CASSPGANILGDEQFF.

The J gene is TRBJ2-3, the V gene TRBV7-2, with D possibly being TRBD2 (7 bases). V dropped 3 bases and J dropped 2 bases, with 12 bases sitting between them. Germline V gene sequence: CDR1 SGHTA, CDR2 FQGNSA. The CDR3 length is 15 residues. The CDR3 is CASSFEGGFTDTQYF. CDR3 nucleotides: TGTGCCAGCAGCTTCGAGGGGGGGTTCACAGATACGCAGTATTTT.

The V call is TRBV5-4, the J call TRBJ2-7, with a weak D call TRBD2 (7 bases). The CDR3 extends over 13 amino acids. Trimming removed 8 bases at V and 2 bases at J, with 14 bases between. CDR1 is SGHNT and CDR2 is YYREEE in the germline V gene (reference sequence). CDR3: CARQRGGPYEQYF. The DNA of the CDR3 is TGTGCCAGACAAAGGGGGGGTCCCTACGAGCAGTACTTC.

CDR3 in amino acids: CASRITGGGNQPQHF. The CDR3 nucleotides read TGTGCCAGCAGAATTACAGGGGGCGGGAATCAGCCCCAGCATTTT. The chain combines TRBV6-5 with TRBJ1-5, with 9 bases lining up with TRBD1. Trimming at V came to 6 bases and at J to 4 bases, leaving 7 bases not matched to a gene. Germline CDR1 MNHEY, CDR2 SVGAGI. The CDR3 runs to 15 residues.

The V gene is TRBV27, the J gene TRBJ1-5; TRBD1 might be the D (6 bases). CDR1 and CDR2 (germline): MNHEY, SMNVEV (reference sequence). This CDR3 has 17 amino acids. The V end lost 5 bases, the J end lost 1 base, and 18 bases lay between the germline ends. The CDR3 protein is CASSPKGGSLSNQPQHF. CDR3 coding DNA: TGTGCCAGCAGTCCCAAGGGGGGGAGCCTAAGCAATCAGCCCCAGCATTTT.

The chain's CDR3 is CASSWGTGYQETQYF. The CDR3 DNA follows: TGCGCCAGCAGCTGGGGGACAGGGTACCAAGAGACCCAGTACTTC. The V call is TRBV5-1, the J call TRBJ2-5, with 9 bases that match TRBD1. The V gene end was trimmed by 3 bases and the J gene end by 0 bases; junction bases not matched to a gene: 3. Germline loops: CDR1 SGHRS, CDR2 YFSETQ. CDR3 length equals 15 residues. Based on the CDR3 plus reference TRBV5-1 and TRBJ2-5, the full variable domain is KAGVTQTPRYLIKTRGQQVTLSCSPISGHRSVSWYQQTPGQGLQFLFEYFSETQRNKGNFPGRFSGRQFSNSRSEMNVSTLELGDSALYLCASSWGTGYQETQYFGPGTRLLVL.

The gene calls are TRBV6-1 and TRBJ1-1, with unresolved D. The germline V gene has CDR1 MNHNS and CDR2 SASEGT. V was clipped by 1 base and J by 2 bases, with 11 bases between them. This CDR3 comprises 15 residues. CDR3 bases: TGTGCCAGCAGTGAAGTGTATGGGCCTAACACTGAAGCTTTCTTT. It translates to CASSEVYGPNTEAFF.

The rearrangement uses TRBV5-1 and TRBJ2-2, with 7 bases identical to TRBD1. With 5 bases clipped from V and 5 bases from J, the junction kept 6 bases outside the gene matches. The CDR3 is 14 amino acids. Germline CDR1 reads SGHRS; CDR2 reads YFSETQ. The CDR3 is CASSRQGDTGELFF. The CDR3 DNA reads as TGCGCCAGCAGTCGGCAGGGGGATACCGGGGAGCTGTTTTTT.

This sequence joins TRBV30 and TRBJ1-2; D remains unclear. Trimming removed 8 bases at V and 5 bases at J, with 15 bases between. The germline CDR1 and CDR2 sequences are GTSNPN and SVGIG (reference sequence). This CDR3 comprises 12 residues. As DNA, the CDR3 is TGTGCCGTCAGGCTGGGAGTTTATGGCTACACCTTC. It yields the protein CAVRLGVYGYTF.

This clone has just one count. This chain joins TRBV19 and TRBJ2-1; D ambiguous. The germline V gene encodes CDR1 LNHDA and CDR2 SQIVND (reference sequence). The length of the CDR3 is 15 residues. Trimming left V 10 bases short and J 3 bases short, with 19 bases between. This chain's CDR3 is CATSPPGINYNEQFF. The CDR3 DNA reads TGTGCCACGTCCCCCCCTGGCATAAACTACAATGAGCAGTTCTTC.

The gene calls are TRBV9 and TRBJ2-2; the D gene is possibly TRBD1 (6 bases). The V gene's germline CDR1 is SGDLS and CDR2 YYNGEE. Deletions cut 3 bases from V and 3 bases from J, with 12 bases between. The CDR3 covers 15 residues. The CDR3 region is CASSARDIDTGELFF. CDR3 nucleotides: TGTGCCAGCAGCGCCCGGGACATTGACACCGGGGAGCTGTTTTTT.

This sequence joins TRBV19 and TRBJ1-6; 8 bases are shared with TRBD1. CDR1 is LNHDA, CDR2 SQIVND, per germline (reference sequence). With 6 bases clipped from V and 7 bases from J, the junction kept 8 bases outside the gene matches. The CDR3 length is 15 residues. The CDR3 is CASRQSTGENSPLHF. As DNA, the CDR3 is TGTGCCAGTAGGCAGTCGACAGGGGAAAATTCACCCCTCCACTTT.

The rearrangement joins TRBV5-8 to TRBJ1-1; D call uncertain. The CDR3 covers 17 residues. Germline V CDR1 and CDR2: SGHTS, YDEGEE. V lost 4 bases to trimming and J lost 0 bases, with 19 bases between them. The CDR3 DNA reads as TGTGCCAGCAGCCCTGCCCCCTTACACATTCTGAACACTGAAGCTTTCTTT. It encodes CASSPAPLHILNTEAFF.

CDR3 DNA sequence: TGTGCCAGCAGCCTAGGAACCGGGACTAGTGGGGCTAGCACAGATACGCAGTATTTT. As protein: CASSLGTGTSGASTDTQYF. V usage is TRBV14 and J usage is TRBJ2-3; 8 nucleotides agree with TRBD2. The V and J ends lost 4 bases and 0 bases, in that order; junction bases with no gene match: 15. The germline V gene encodes CDR1 SGHDN and CDR2 FVKESK. CDR3 size: 19 residues.

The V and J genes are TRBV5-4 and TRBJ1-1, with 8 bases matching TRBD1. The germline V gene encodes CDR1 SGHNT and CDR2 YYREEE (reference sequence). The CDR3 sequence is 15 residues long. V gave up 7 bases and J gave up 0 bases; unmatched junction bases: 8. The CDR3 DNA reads TGTGCCAGCTTTCTTACAGGGGGGCTGAACACTGAAGCTTTCTTT. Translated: CASFLTGGLNTEAFF. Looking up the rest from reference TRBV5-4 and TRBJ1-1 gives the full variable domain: ETGVTQSPTHLIKTRGQQVTLRCSSQSGHNTVSWYQQALGQGPQFIFQYYREEENGRGNFPPRFSGLQFPNYSSELNVNALELDDSALYLCASFLTGGLNTEAFFGQGTRLTVV.

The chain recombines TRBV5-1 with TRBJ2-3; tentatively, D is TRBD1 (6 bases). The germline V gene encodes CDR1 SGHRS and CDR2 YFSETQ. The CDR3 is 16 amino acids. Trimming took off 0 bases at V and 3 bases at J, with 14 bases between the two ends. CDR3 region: CASSLAVNRVTDTQYF. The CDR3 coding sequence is TGCGCCAGCAGCTTGGCCGTCAACAGGGTAACAGATACGCAGTATTTT.

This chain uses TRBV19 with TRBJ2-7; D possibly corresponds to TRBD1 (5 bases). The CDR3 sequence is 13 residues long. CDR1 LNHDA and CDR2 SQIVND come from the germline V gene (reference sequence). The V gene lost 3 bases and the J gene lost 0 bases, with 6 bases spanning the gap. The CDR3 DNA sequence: TGTGCCAGTAGTATCAGGGTCTCCTACGAGCAGTACTTC. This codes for CASSIRVSYEQYF.

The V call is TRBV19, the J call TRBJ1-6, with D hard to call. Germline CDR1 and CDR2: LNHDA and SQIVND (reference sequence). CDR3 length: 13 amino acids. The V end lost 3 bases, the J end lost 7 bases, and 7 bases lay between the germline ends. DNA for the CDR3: TGTGCCAGTAGTATCCGGTGGAATTCACCCCTCCACTTT. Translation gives CASSIRWNSPLHF.

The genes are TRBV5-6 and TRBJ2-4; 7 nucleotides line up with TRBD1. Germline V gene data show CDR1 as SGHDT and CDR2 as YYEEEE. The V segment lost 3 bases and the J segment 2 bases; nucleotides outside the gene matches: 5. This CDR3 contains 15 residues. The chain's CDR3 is CASSWTGLTKNIQYF. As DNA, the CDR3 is TGTGCCAGCAGCTGGACAGGTCTGACCAAAAACATTCAGTACTTC.

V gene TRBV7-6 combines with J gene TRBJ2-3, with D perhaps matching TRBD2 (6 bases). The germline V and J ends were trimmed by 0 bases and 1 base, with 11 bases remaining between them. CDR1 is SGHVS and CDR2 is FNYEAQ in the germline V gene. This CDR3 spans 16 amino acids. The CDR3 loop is CASSLAGGVGTDTQYF. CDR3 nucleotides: TGTGCCAGCAGCTTAGCGGGCGGGGTTGGCACAGATACGCAGTATTTT.

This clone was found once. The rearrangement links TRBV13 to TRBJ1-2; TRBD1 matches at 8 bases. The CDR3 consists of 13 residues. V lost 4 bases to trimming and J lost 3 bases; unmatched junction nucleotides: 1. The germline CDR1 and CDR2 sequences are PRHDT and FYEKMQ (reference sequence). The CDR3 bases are TGTGCCAGCAGCTCGGGACAGGACTATGGCTACACCTTC. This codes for CASSSGQDYGYTF.

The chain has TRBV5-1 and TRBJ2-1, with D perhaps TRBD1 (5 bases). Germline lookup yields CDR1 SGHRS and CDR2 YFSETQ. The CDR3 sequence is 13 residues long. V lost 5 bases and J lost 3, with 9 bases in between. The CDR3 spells CASSGAYYNEQFF. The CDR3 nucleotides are TGCGCCAGCAGTGGGGCCTACTACAATGAGCAGTTCTTC.

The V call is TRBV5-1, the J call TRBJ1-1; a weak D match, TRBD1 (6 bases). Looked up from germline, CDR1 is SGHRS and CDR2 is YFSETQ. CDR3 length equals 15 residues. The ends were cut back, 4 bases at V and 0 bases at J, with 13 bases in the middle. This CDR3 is CASSQMDSMNTEAFF. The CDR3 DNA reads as TGCGCCAGCAGCCAAATGGACAGCATGAACACTGAAGCTTTCTTT.

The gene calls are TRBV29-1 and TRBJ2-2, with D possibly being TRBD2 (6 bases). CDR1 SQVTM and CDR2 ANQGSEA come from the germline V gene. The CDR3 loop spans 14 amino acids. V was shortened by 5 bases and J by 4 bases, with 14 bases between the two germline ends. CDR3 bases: TGCAGCGTTCCCAGGAGGGAATCCACCGGGGAGCTGTTTTTT. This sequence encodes CSVPRRESTGELFF.

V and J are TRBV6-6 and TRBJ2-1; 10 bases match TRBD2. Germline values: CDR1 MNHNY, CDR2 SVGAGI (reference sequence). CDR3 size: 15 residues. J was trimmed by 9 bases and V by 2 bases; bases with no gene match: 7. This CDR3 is CASSYLSGGRGEQFF. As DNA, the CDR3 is TGTGCCAGCAGTTACCTTAGCGGGGGGCGGGGTGAGCAGTTCTTC.